The clone carrying this TCR beta chain came up once. Generated by immunoSEQ multiplex PCR, the TCRdb table keeps only in-frame clones and is missing some. This sample has about 50,000 clones, with around 97% found just once. This record comes from a study of control samples from healthy donors and cancer patients. Source material: blood. The receptor's source is a woman aged 25-40 years in good health.

CDR3 in amino acids: CASGLVLSSGTTNEKLFF. CDR3 coding DNA: TGTGCTAGTGGTTTGGTACTTTCATCAGGCACAACTAATGAAAAACTGTTTTTT. The chain couples TRBV12-5 to TRBJ1-4; no clear D gene. This CDR3 is built from 18 residues. V lost 0 bases and J 0 bases, leaving 14 bases between the germline ends. CDR1 and CDR2 (germline): LGHNT, FRNRAP.